The 13 T cell receptor beta chains presented below share a single source sample, sequenced in a study of cytomegalovirus exposure and HLA in healthy donors. PCR primers comprised 60 Vbeta and 13 Jbeta primers. The method was immunoSEQ multiplex PCR; TCRdb's version includes in-frame clones alone and lacks a portion of them. The sample yields approximately 100,000 clones, around a tenth seen once. The sequencing input was PBMCs. The receptors here all came from a man aged 45-65 years in good health and CMV-seropositive.

This clone was counted between two and nine times. The chain combines TRBV28 with TRBJ2-3, with 14 bases matching TRBD2. The length of the CDR3 is 21 residues. The V segment lost 5 bases and the J segment 0 bases; nucleotides outside the gene matches: 16. Germline-derived CDR1 and CDR2 are MDHEN and SYDVKM. This chain's CDR3 is CASSVTPGTSGSFGSTDTQYF. The CDR3 DNA reads TGTGCCAGCAGTGTCACCCCCGGGACTAGCGGGAGTTTTGGTAGCACAGATACGCAGTATTTT.

The V call is TRBV2, the J call TRBJ2-1; TRBD1 might be the D (8 bases). Germline V gene lookup returns CDR1 SNHLY and CDR2 FYNNEI. CDR3 length: 15 residues. Trimming removed 4 bases from V and 9 bases from J, with 19 bases in between. CDR3 in DNA: TGTGCCAGCAGTGGGACAGGGAGGGACGTGGGTGAGCAGTTCTTC. It encodes CASSGTGRDVGEQFF.

This clone appeared a single time. V gene TRBV11-2 combines with J gene TRBJ1-5; TRBD1 matches 9 bases. The CDR3 is 14 amino acids. Germline V CDR1 and CDR2: SGHAT, FQNNGV. V lost 3 bases to trimming and J lost 5 bases; unmatched junction nucleotides: 2. This CDR3 reads CASSLGQGHQPQHF. The CDR3 coding sequence is TGTGCCAGCAGCTTGGGACAGGGCCATCAGCCCCAGCATTTT.

This clone has a handful of counts. The chain uses TRBV30 and TRBJ1-1, with D possibly being TRBD1 (6 bases). The CDR3 totals 15 residues. The V and J ends lost 1 base and 1 base respectively, with 13 bases between them. Germline CDR1 reads GTSNPN; CDR2 reads SVGIG (reference sequence). In DNA form, the CDR3 reads TGTGCCTGGAGTGATCCAGGGGCGGGGAACACTGAAGCTTTCTTT. The encoded protein is CAWSDPGAGNTEAFF.

This clone was seen ten or more times. The J gene is TRBJ2-1, the V gene TRBV5-1; TRBD2 agrees at 8 bases. The CDR3 runs 16 residues. The V and J ends lost 4 bases and 2 bases, in that order; junction bases with no gene match: 8. In germline, CDR1 is SGHRS, CDR2 YFSETQ. The CDR3 DNA sequence: TGCGCCAGCAGCAGATTAGCGGGATCTACCTACAATGAGCAGTTCTTC. Residues: CASSRLAGSTYNEQFF.

The chain is built from TRBV7-9 and TRBJ1-2, with TRBD1 matching 9 bases. With V trimmed by 2 bases and J by 3 bases, 7 bases remained unmatched. CDR1 and CDR2 from the germline V gene are SEHNR and FQNEAQ (reference sequence). The CDR3 runs to 16 residues. The CDR3 DNA sequence: TGTGCCAGCAGCTTAACTTTAGGGACAGGGTACTATGGCTACACCTTC. This codes for CASSLTLGTGYYGYTF.

This clone was counted a few times. The chain joins TRBV19 to TRBJ1-5; D gene uncertain. V dropped 7 bases and J dropped 0 bases, with 10 bases sitting between them. The CDR3 extends over 14 amino acids. Germline CDR1 and CDR2: LNHDA and SQIVND (reference sequence). The CDR3 sequence is CASTLGDSNQPQHF. In nucleotides, the CDR3 is TGTGCCAGTACCCTGGGAGATAGCAATCAGCCCCAGCATTTT.

The rearrangement links TRBV2 to TRBJ2-5; 10 bases agree with TRBD1. V shed 7 bases, J shed 5 bases, and the junction held 7 bases outside the gene matches. CDR1 SNHLY and CDR2 FYNNEI come from the germline V gene. The CDR3 is 14 residues long. CDR3 amino acids: CASTARGQGETQYF. CDR3 nucleotide sequence: TGTGCCAGCACAGCGCGGGGACAGGGGGAGACCCAGTACTTC.

The chain couples TRBV18 to TRBJ1-2; 9 bases align to TRBD1. The length of the CDR3 is 13 residues. V gave up 6 bases and J gave up 8 bases; unmatched junction bases: 7. Germline loops: CDR1 KGHSH, CDR2 LQKENI. The chain's CDR3 is CASSRGQGEGYTF. The CDR3 DNA follows: TGTGCCAGCTCCCGGGGACAGGGTGAAGGCTACACCTTC.

The chain is built from TRBV10-3 and TRBJ2-7; tentatively, D is TRBD2 (6 bases). Germline-derived CDR1 and CDR2 are ENHRY and SYGVKD. V lost 3 bases to trimming and J lost 3 bases, with 12 bases between them. The CDR3 runs to 14 residues. The CDR3 DNA sequence: TGTGCCATCAGTGAAGGAGGCGGGAACTACGAGCAGTACTTC. Residues: CAISEGGGNYEQYF.

J is TRBJ1-2 and V is TRBV6-1; 9 bases map to TRBD1. The length of the CDR3 is 13 residues. J lost 6 bases, V lost 7 bases, and 6 bases had no gene match. CDR1 is MNHNS and CDR2 is SASEGT in the germline V gene. CDR3 sequence: CASTATGGHGYTF. Written as DNA, the CDR3 is TGTGCCAGCACTGCAACAGGGGGCCATGGCTACACCTTC.

Only a few counts were recorded for this clone. The same CDR3 is also encoded by other DNA sequences in this sample. V is TRBV27 and J is TRBJ1-5; 9 nucleotides line up with TRBD1. The CDR3 is 14 amino acids. The germline gives CDR1 MNHEY, CDR2 SMNVEV (reference sequence). The V gene end was trimmed by 5 bases and the J gene end by 6 bases; junction bases not matched to a gene: 5. The CDR3 loop is CASSLRQGGQPQHF. The CDR3, as DNA: TGTGCCAGCAGTCTCAGACAGGGGGGTCAGCCCCAGCATTTT.

This chain uses TRBV5-4 with TRBJ2-4; 7 nucleotides line up with TRBD1. The V and J ends lost 4 bases and 2 bases, in that order; junction bases with no gene match: 18. The germline V gene has CDR1 SGHNT and CDR2 YYREEE (reference sequence). The CDR3 sequence is 19 residues long. This CDR3 is CASSIATGLAIDPKNIQYF. For the CDR3, the DNA is TGTGCCAGCAGCATCGCGACAGGGCTTGCTATAGACCCCAAAAACATTCAGTACTTC.